The 27 T cell receptor beta chains given below trace back to one sample, sequenced in a study of T cells in Graves' hyperthyroidism and ophthalmopathy. RNA transcripts gave rise to amplified TCR beta CDR3 regions. A set of HTBI primers served as the primers for a first-round RT-PCR of the TCR CDR3. TCRdb independently ran MiXCR on the multiplex PCR reads; one entry per CDR3 protein. Here the sample spans approximately 400,000 distinct CDR3 sequences, just under 15% being singletons. Sequencing was performed on blood. The receptors derive from a young woman with Graves' hyperthyroidism.

This clonotype showed up just a few times. V is TRBV29-1 and J is TRBJ1-2; possible D gene TRBD1, 6 bases. The CDR3 covers 17 residues. Trimming cost V 4 bases and J 4 bases, with 25 bases left between them. CDR1 and CDR2 from the germline V gene are SQVTM and ANQGSEA. The CDR3 spells CSVVSRGGQGSPYGYTF. In DNA form, the CDR3 reads TGCAGCGTTGTGAGTAGGGGGGGGCAAGGTTCCCCCTATGGCTACACCTTC. Together with reference TRBV29-1 and TRBJ1-2, the CDR3 gives the full variable domain: SAVISQKPSRDICQRGTSLTIQCQVDSQVTMMFWYRQQPGQSLTLIATANQGSEATYESGFVIDKFPISRPNLTFSTLTVSNMSPEDSSIYLCSVVSRGGQGSPYGYTFGSGTRLTVV.

This clonotype came up a few times. The J gene is TRBJ2-1, the V gene TRBV18; 11 nucleotides agree with TRBD2. Germline V CDR1 and CDR2: KGHSH, LQKENI. This CDR3 is 15 amino acids long. V dropped 5 bases and J dropped 7; count of bases not matched to a gene: 7. CDR3 region: CASSSLAGGRNEQFF. DNA of the CDR3: TGTGCCAGCTCATCCCTAGCGGGAGGAAGGAATGAGCAGTTCTTC.

This clonotype has at least ten counts. This chain connects TRBV30 to TRBJ1-5, with 7 bases fitting TRBD1. J was trimmed by 2 bases and V by 2 bases; bases with no gene match: 9. Germline V gives CDR1 GTSNPN, CDR2 SVGIG (reference sequence). There are 16 residues in the CDR3. The CDR3 spells CAWSLGTDSGNQPQHF. In nucleotides, the CDR3 is TGTGCCTGGAGTCTGGGGACAGATTCCGGCAATCAGCCCCAGCATTTT.

This clonotype was recorded at least ten times. The V gene is TRBV6-1, the J gene TRBJ2-3; TRBD2 agrees at 8 bases. The germline V gene encodes CDR1 MNHNS and CDR2 SASEGT. With V trimmed by 5 bases and J by 2 bases, 6 bases remained unmatched. CDR3 length equals 15 residues. The CDR3 coding sequence is TGTGCCAGCAGTTTCACGGGGGGGATCACAGATACGCAGTATTTT. This gives the protein CASSFTGGITDTQYF.

The rearrangement joins TRBV15 to TRBJ1-2; D ambiguous. With 5 bases removed from V and 8 bases from J, the gap between germline ends came to 18 bases. The V gene's germline CDR1 is LNHNV and CDR2 YYDKDF (reference sequence). The CDR3 is 14 amino acids. CDR3 bases: TGTGCCACCAGCTCATCCCCCGCATCGGGAGGCTACACCTTC. Its translation is CATSSSPASGGYTF. Filled out from reference TRBV15 and TRBJ1-2, the complete variable domain reads DAMVIQNPRYQVTQFGKPVTLSCSQTLNHNVMYWYQQKSSQAPKLLFHYYDKDFNNEADTPDNFQSRRPNTSFCFLDIRSPGLGDTAMYLCATSSSPASGGYTFGSGTRLTVV.

The V call is TRBV19, the J call TRBJ2-5; 11 bases line up with TRBD1. After removal of 10 bases from V and 4 bases from J, the junction contained 11 bases not matched to a gene. The CDR3 is 15 amino acids. The germline gives CDR1 LNHDA, CDR2 SQIVND (reference sequence). The CDR3 DNA reads TGTGCCACCAATCCTGGACAGGGGGCGGCAGAGACCCAGTACTTC. Its translation: CATNPGQGAAETQYF.

J is TRBJ1-2 and V is TRBV7-9; D not resolved. The CDR3 loop spans 13 amino acids. Between the trimmed V and J ends, which lost 3 bases and 4 bases, there was a span of 9 bases. CDR1 is SEHNR, CDR2 FQNEAQ, per germline (reference sequence). The CDR3 loop reads CASSFTSLYGYTF. CDR3 in DNA: TGTGCCAGCAGCTTTACGAGCCTCTATGGCTACACCTTC.

The sample holds many counts of this clonotype. The genes are TRBV2 and TRBJ2-1; tentatively, D is TRBD2 (6 bases). V lost 4 bases to trimming and J lost 2 bases, with 9 bases between them. CDR1 and CDR2 from the germline V gene are SNHLY and FYNNEI. The CDR3 has 14 amino acids. The CDR3 nucleotides read TGTGCCAGCAGTGCCGGGACTGCCTACAATGAGCAGTTCTTC. This encodes CASSAGTAYNEQFF.

The V call is TRBV5-1, the J call TRBJ2-6; no firm D call. The ends were cut back, 9 bases at V and 1 base at J, with 20 bases in the middle. Germline values: CDR1 SGHRS, CDR2 YFSETQ. This CDR3 comprises 17 residues. CDR3 region: CATAPRPSLSGANVLTF. The CDR3, as DNA: TGCGCCACCGCCCCGAGGCCAAGCTTGTCTGGGGCCAACGTCCTGACTTTC.

CDR3 residues: CASSQDPGQSHYEQYF. In nucleotides, the CDR3 is TGTGCCAGCAGCCAAGACCCGGGACAGAGTCACTACGAGCAGTACTTC. The chain recombines TRBV3-1 with TRBJ2-7; TRBD1 aligns across 7 bases. Germline V gene lookup returns CDR1 LGHDT and CDR2 YNNKEL (reference sequence). This CDR3 comprises 16 residues. V trimming: 0 bases; J trimming: 3 bases; junction bases outside the gene matches: 8.

This clonotype was counted many times. The rearrangement links TRBV28 to TRBJ2-7; 14 bases map to TRBD2. The junction had 11 bases not matched to a gene; V was cut back by 6 bases and J by 7 bases. The germline gives CDR1 MDHEN, CDR2 SYDVKM. The CDR3 totals 16 residues. CDR3 DNA sequence: TGTGCCAGCAGCGTCCGGACTAGCGGGAGGATTAAGGAGCAGTACTTC. Protein: CASSVRTSGRIKEQYF.

The V and J genes are TRBV29-1 and TRBJ2-3, with a possible D match to TRBD1 (5 bases). The V gene's germline CDR1 is SQVTM and CDR2 ANQGSEA. V lost 7 bases and J 4 bases, leaving 18 bases between the germline ends. The CDR3 is 14 amino acids. CDR3 in amino acids: CSASSLVGADTQYF. For the CDR3, the DNA is TGCAGCGCCTCGTCTTTAGTAGGGGCAGATACGCAGTATTTT.

This clonotype was recorded many times. This chain connects TRBV7-9 to TRBJ2-1; D is undetermined. The V gene's germline CDR1 is SEHNR and CDR2 FQNEAQ (reference sequence). The V and J ends lost 2 bases and 4 bases respectively, with 18 bases between them. The CDR3 is 17 residues long. The chain's CDR3 is CASSLLSGEIKYNEQFF. In nucleotides, the CDR3 is TGTGCCAGCAGCTTACTTTCCGGAGAGATAAAGTACAATGAGCAGTTCTTC.

The CDR3 is CSARVGGIQETQYF. The CDR3 DNA reads as TGCAGTGCTAGAGTAGGGGGGATCCAAGAGACCCAGTACTTC. This chain joins TRBV20-1 and TRBJ2-5; D may be TRBD1 or TRBD2 (6 bases each). CDR3 length: 14 residues. Germline assignment: CDR1 DFQATT and CDR2 SNEGSKA (reference sequence). V lost 1 base and J 1 base, leaving 10 bases between the germline ends.

The chain carries TRBV3-1 and TRBJ2-3; maybe TRBD2 (6 bases). Germline V gene sequence: CDR1 LGHDT, CDR2 YNNKEL (reference sequence). V was clipped by 0 bases and J by 0 bases, with 13 bases between them. The CDR3 runs 17 residues. The CDR3 region has the DNA TGTGCCAGCAGCCAAGAAGGCGGGGTATTTAGCACAGATACGCAGTATTTT. As protein: CASSQEGGVFSTDTQYF.

The chain joins TRBV27 to TRBJ2-7, with 9 bases matching TRBD1. Per the germline V gene, CDR1 is MNHEY and CDR2 is SMNVEV (reference sequence). The CDR3 has 14 residues. V trimming: 7 bases; J trimming: 2 bases; junction bases outside the gene matches: 6. The CDR3 bases are TGTGCCAGCACCCAAGGACAGGGGCCCTACGAGCAGTACTTC. This gives the protein CASTQGQGPYEQYF.

At least ten counts were recorded for this clonotype. The genes are TRBV2 and TRBJ1-2; D is unresolved. CDR1 and CDR2 from the germline V gene are SNHLY and FYNNEI. This CDR3 comprises 16 residues. V shed 3 bases and J shed 4 bases, with 18 bases lying between them. The CDR3 spells CASSEGWANHPYGYTF. The DNA for the CDR3 is TGTGCCAGCAGTGAGGGGTGGGCGAATCACCCCTATGGCTACACCTTC.

This clonotype showed up just a few times. This chain uses TRBV5-1 with TRBJ2-1; D unresolved. There are 13 residues in the CDR3. The germline CDR1 and CDR2 sequences are SGHRS and YFSETQ. Trimming shortened V by 0 bases and J by 9 bases, and 10 bases separated the two germline ends. The CDR3 DNA is TGCGCCAGCAGCTTGGTTAGCTTAGTTGAGCAGTTCTTC. Residues: CASSLVSLVEQFF.

Ten or more counts support this clonotype. The V gene is TRBV28, the J gene TRBJ2-7; 15 bases fit TRBD2. Germline loops: CDR1 MDHEN, CDR2 SYDVKM. The CDR3 has 18 residues. J lost 0 bases, V lost 2 bases, and 5 bases had no gene match. The CDR3 spells CASSLRTSGRAISYEQYF. For the CDR3, the DNA is TGTGCCAGCAGTTTAAGGACTAGCGGGAGGGCCATCTCCTACGAGCAGTACTTC.

For this clonotype: Mismatch with germline at one junction end may stem from a read error. This chain links TRBV12-3 or TRBV12-4 with TRBJ2-1; 9 nucleotides line up with TRBD2. The CDR3 runs to 13 residues. This chain's CDR3 is CASSLAGNNEQFF. In nucleotides, the CDR3 is TGTGCCAGCAGTCTAGCGGGGAACAATGAGCAGTTCTTC.

As for this clonotype: This may come from a read error, since a much larger clone is one base off. V usage is TRBV29-1 and J usage is TRBJ2-5, with TRBD2 matching 13 bases. The J call is uncertain, as TRBJ2-1 better fits the DNA end. Germline CDR1 is SQVTM and CDR2 is ANQGSEA. The CDR3 loop spans 14 amino acids. CDR3: CSGLWTSGSETQFF. CDR3 in DNA: TGCAGCGGTCTTTGGACTAGCGGGAGTGAGACCCAGTTCTTC.

In this sample, this clonotype turned up a few times. The rearrangement links TRBV19 to TRBJ2-7, with 8 bases fitting TRBD1. Losses at the gene ends were 5 bases for V and 3 bases for J; bases not matched to a gene: 9. CDR1 and CDR2 from the germline V gene are LNHDA and SQIVND (reference sequence). This CDR3 contains 15 residues. Here the CDR3 DNA reads TGTGCCAGTAGTCGGACAGGGTTTGAGAACTACGAGCAGTACTTC. It specifies CASSRTGFENYEQYF. The full variable domain, rest sourced from reference TRBV19 and TRBJ2-7, is DGGITQSPKYLFRKEGQNVTLSCEQNLNHDAMYWYRQDPGQGLRLIYYSQIVNDFQKGDIAEGYSVSREKKESFPLTVTSAQKNPTAFYLCASSRTGFENYEQYFGPGTRLTVT.

This clonotype was observed a handful of times. The chain carries TRBV5-1 and TRBJ2-6; D gene ambiguous. The CDR3 extends over 16 amino acids. The V end was cut by 4 bases, the J end by 0 bases, with 11 bases between. The germline CDR1 and CDR2 sequences are SGHRS and YFSETQ. The CDR3 here is CASSRDQDSGANVLTF. The CDR3 DNA reads TGCGCCAGCAGCAGAGACCAGGACTCTGGGGCCAACGTCCTGACTTTC.

This clonotype was seen more than once but under ten times. The chain uses TRBV10-1 and TRBJ1-2, with D possibly TRBD1 on 5 matching bases. The CDR3 extends over 18 amino acids. Germline V lookup: CDR1 WNHNN, CDR2 SYGVQD (reference sequence). Trimming removed 7 bases at V and 0 bases at J, with 24 bases between. CDR3 sequence: CASTRGAWLPESNYGYTF. As DNA, the CDR3 is TGCGCCAGCACCCGAGGGGCATGGCTTCCGGAATCTAACTATGGCTACACCTTC.

This clonotype was seen many times. This chain uses TRBV7-2 with TRBJ2-1; 9 bases are shared with TRBD2. The germline V gene encodes CDR1 SGHTA and CDR2 FQGNSA. The CDR3 spans 18 residues. After removal of 3 bases from V and 5 bases from J, the junction contained 14 bases not matched to a gene. CDR3 residues: CASSFPFEAGGFDNEQFF. DNA of the CDR3: TGTGCCAGCAGCTTCCCCTTTGAGGCGGGAGGGTTCGACAATGAGCAGTTCTTC.

In its sample, this clonotype was seen many times. The chain links TRBV12-3 or TRBV12-4 to TRBJ1-2; unclear D gene. The CDR3 is made up of 13 amino acids. Trimming shortened V by 4 bases and J by 8 bases, and 14 bases separated the two germline ends. The CDR3 reads CASSYGDGLGYTF. The CDR3 bases are TGTGCCAGCAGTTACGGGGATGGCTTGGGCTACACCTTC.

The chain combines TRBV5-6 with TRBJ1-5, with 9 bases aligning to TRBD1. The CDR3 spans 15 residues. CDR1 is SGHDT, CDR2 YYEEEE, per germline. Trimming took 5 bases from V and 5 from J; bases not matched to a gene: 8. The DNA for the CDR3 is TGTGCCAGCAGAGCCATCCGGGACAGGGATCAGCCCCAGCATTTT. As protein: CASRAIRDRDQPQHF.